The 11 T cell receptor beta chains given below trace back to one sample, sequenced in a study of tumor-infiltrating lymphocytes in primary liver carcinoma. RNA was extracted from whole blood without cell sorting, alongside germline DNA. Production of TCR beta cDNA used roughly 0.55 ug total RNA together with a constant-region primer. Three rounds of nested multiplex PCR with slightly modified ARM-PCR produced TCR beta libraries. Each of the first two PCR rounds ran roughly 9 cycles with TRBV1-TRBV30 forward and C-beta reverse primers. MiXCR, applied by TCRdb to the multiplex PCR reads, yields one record per CDR3 protein. In the table there are about 320,000 distinct CDR3 sequences, over 55% of which are singletons. Specimen: peripheral blood. The receptor source for this set is a man between 40 and 49 years old with primary liver carcinoma and hepatitis B virus infection.

In this sample, this clonotype turned up once. Mismatch with germline at one junction end may stem from a read error. The chain recombines TRBV29-1 with TRBJ1-2, with 7 bases aligning to TRBD1. The CDR3 totals 14 residues. Germline V gives CDR1 SQVTM, CDR2 ANQGSEA. CDR3 sequence reads: CSVEWDSGNYGYTF. CDR3 nucleotide sequence: TGTAGCGTTGAATGGGACAGTGGGAACTATGGCTACACCTTC.

With respect to this clonotype: The conserved closing phenylalanine or tryptophan is absent in this CDR3, likely reflecting a read error. The rearrangement joins TRBV4-2 to TRBJ2-2, with D unresolved. The V end lost 2 bases, the J end lost 4 bases, and 11 bases lay between the germline ends. The CDR3 is 15 residues long. Germline loops: CDR1 LGHNA, CDR2 YNFKEQ. The CDR3 here is CASSQLGRLTGELFC. The CDR3 bases are TGTGCCAGCAGCCAATTGGGCAGACTCACCGGGGAGCTGTTTTGT.

Worth noting for this clonotype: One junction end disagrees with the germline gene, perhaps due to a read error. The chain links TRBV10-3 to TRBJ2-7, with D tentatively TRBD2 (6 bases). The CDR3 sequence is 13 residues long. Germline-derived CDR1 and CDR2 are ENHRY and SYGVKD. CDR3 DNA sequence: TGTGCCATAGCCTATGGGGGGACCTACGAGCGGTACTTC. Its protein product is CAIAYGGTYERYF.

A few counts support this clonotype. The chain joins TRBV30 to TRBJ2-7; tentative D call: TRBD1 (5 bases). There are 11 residues in the CDR3. Trimming left V 6 bases short and J 7 bases short, with 13 bases between. Germline lookup yields CDR1 GTSNPN and CDR2 SVGIG (reference sequence). Here the CDR3 reads CACGHLWEQYF. CDR3 nucleotide sequence: TGTGCCTGCGGACACCTCTGGGAGCAGTACTTC.

As to this clonotype: Mismatch with germline at one junction end may stem from a read error. CDR3 coding DNA: TGTGCCAGCAGCTTAGTCACCCTGGACGGCCGGAGCGCCTTC. Translated: CASSLVTLDGRSAF. The V gene is TRBV11-2, the J gene TRBJ1-2; unclear D gene. CDR3 length: 14 residues. Germline values: CDR1 SGHAT, CDR2 FQNNGV.

On this clonotype: A read error is possible here, since a much larger clone lies one base away. The CDR3 region has the DNA TGTGCCACCTCCGAGAAGGTGGGAACCTACGAGCAGTACTTC. It is translated as CATSEKVGTYEQYF. This rearrangement joins TRBV6-5 to TRBJ2-7; D not certain. V was cut by 10 bases and J by 2 bases, with 18 bases left in between. The CDR3 has 14 amino acids. Per the germline V gene, CDR1 is MNHEY and CDR2 is SVGAGI.

This clonotype was counted many times. V is TRBV30 and J is TRBJ2-6; the D gene is possibly TRBD1 (6 bases). The CDR3 totals 17 residues. The germline CDR1 and CDR2 sequences are GTSNPN and SVGIG (reference sequence). Between the trimmed V and J ends, which lost 1 base and 0 bases, there was a span of 13 bases. The CDR3 bases are TGTGCCTGGAGTGCGCGACAGGAGCTCTCTGGGGCCAACGTCCTGACTTTC. It specifies CAWSARQELSGANVLTF.

The rearrangement joins TRBV28 to TRBJ1-4; D is perhaps TRBD1 (5 bases). Germline V gene sequence: CDR1 MDHEN, CDR2 SYDVKM. The length of the CDR3 is 14 residues. Trimming shortened V by 8 bases and J by 8 bases, and 18 bases separated the two germline ends. CDR3 in amino acids: CASCRDGEAEKLFF. CDR3 nucleotide sequence: TGTGCCAGCTGTCGGGACGGGGAGGCGGAAAAACTGTTTTTT.

Comment on this clonotype: No conserved phenylalanine or tryptophan is present at the end of the CDR3, so a read error is the likely explanation. The gene calls are TRBV29-1 and TRBJ2-7; no clear D. Per germline, CDR1 SQVTM and CDR2 ANQGSEA. Between the trimmed V and J ends, which lost 6 bases and 3 bases, there was a span of 12 bases. The CDR3 consists of 12 residues. In nucleotides, the CDR3 is TGCAGCGTGTCCCCATGGAGCTACGAGCAGTACTTA. The encoded protein is CSVSPWSYEQYL.

As regards this clonotype: One base away lies a much larger clone, so this may be a sequencing read error. The genes are TRBV29-1 and TRBJ2-1; possible D gene TRBD2, 5 bases. The CDR3 covers 15 residues. Germline lookup yields CDR1 SQVTM and CDR2 ANQGSEA. CDR3 loop: CSATPGVSSYNELFF. In DNA, the CDR3 is TGCAGCGCTACCCCCGGGGTGAGCTCCTACAATGAGCTGTTCTTC.

Note on this clonotype: One junction end disagrees with the germline gene, perhaps due to a read error. The chain joins TRBV5-5 to TRBJ2-5; D might be TRBD2 (5 bases). Germline-derived CDR1 and CDR2 are SGHKS and YYEKEE (reference sequence). The CDR3 runs to 15 residues. The CDR3 loop is CVSSLFVGIQETQYF. CDR3 nucleotides: TGTGTCAGCAGCTTGTTTGTCGGGATCCAAGAGACCCAGTACTTC.